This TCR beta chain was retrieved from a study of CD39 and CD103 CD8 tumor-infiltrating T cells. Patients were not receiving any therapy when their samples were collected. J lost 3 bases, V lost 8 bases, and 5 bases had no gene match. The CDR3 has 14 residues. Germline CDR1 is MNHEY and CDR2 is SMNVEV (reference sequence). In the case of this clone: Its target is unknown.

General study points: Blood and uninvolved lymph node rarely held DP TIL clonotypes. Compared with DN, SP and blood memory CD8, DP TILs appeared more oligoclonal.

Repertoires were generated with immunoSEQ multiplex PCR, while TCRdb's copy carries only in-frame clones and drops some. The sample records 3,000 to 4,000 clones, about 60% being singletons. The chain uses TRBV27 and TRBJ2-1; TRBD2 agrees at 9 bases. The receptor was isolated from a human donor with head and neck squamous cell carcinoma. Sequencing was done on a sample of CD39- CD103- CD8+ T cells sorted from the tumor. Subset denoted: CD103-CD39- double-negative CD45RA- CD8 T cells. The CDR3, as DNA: TGTGCCAGCCGCGGGGGGGGTATCTACAATGAGCAGTTCTTC. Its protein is CASRGGGIYNEQFF.